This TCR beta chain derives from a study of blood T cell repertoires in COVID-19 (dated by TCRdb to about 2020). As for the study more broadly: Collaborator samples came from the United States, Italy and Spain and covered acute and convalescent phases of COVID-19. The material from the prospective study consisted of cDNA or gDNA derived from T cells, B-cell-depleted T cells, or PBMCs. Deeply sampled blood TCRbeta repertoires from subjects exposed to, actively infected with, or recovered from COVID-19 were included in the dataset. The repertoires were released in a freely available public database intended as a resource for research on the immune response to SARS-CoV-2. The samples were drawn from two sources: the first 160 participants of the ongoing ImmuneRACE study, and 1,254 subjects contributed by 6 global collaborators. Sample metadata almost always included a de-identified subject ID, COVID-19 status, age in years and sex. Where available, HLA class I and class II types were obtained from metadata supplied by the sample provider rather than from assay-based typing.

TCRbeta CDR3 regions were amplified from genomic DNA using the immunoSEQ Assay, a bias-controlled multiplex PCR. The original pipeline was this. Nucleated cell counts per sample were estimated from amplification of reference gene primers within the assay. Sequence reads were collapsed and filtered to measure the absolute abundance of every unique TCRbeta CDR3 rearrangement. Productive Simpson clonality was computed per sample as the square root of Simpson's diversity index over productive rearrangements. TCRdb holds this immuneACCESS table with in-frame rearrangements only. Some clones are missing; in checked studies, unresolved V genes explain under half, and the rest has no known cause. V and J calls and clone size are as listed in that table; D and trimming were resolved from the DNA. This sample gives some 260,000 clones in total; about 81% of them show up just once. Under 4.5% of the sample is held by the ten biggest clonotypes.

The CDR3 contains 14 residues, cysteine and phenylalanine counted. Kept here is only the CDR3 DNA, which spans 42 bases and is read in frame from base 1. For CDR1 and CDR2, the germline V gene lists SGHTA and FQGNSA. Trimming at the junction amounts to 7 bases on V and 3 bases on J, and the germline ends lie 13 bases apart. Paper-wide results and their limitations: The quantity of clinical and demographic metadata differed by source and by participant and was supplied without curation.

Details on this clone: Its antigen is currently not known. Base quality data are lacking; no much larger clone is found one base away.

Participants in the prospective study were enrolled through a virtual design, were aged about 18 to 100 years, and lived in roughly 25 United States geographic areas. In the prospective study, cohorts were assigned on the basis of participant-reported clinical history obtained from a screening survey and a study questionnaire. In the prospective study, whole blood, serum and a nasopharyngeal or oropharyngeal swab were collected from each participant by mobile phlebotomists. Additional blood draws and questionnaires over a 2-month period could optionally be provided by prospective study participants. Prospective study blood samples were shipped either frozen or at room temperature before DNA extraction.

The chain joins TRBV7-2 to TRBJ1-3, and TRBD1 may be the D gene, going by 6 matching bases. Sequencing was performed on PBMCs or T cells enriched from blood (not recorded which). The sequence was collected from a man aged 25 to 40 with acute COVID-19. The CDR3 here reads CASNERGGGNTIYF. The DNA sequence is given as TGTGCCAGCAACGAGAGGGGGGGTGGAAACACCATATATTTT.